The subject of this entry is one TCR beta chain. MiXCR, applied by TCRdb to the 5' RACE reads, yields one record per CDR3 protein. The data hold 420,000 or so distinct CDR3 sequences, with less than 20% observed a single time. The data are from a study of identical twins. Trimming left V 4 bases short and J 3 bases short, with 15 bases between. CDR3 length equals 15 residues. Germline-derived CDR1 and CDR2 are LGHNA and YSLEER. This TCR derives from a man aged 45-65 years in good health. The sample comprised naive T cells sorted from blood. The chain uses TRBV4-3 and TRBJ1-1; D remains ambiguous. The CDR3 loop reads CASSRHDSWDTEAFF. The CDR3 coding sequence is TGCGCCAGCAGCCGCCACGATAGCTGGGACACTGAAGCTTTCTTT.